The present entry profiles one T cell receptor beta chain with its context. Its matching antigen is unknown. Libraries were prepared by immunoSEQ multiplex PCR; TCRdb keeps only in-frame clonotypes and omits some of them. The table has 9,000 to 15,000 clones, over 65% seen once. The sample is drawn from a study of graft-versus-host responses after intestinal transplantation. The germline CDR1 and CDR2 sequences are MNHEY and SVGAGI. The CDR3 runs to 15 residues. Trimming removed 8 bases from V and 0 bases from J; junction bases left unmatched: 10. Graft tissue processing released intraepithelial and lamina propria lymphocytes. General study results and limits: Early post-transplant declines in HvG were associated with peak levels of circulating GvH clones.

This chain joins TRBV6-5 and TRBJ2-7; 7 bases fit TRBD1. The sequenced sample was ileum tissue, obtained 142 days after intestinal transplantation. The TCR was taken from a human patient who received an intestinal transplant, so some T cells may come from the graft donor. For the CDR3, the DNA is TGTGCCAGCGGGGCTTACCGGGACAGCTCCTACGAGCAGTACTTC. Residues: CASGAYRDSSYEQYF.